This T cell receptor (beta chain) derives from a study of blood T cell repertoires in COVID-19. Across the study: The United States, Italy and Spain provided the acute and convalescent COVID-19 samples.

The CDR3 runs 14 residues. Germline CDR1 reads MNHEY; CDR2 reads SVGAGI. V lost 6 bases and J lost 3; bases outside the gene matches: 5. The table came from immunoSEQ multiplex PCR; TCRdb's copy has only in-frame clones and leaves some out. The sample contains roughly 200,000 clones, around 85% of which appear only once. The rearrangement uses TRBV6-5 and TRBJ2-1, with TRBD2 matching over 7 bases. This receptor was identified in a woman in her sixties or seventies with acute or convalescent COVID-19. The sample was peripheral blood. The chain's CDR3 is CASSRAGVYNEQFF. The CDR3 coding sequence is TGTGCCAGCAGCCGCGCGGGGGTCTACAATGAGCAGTTCTTC.